A selection of T cell receptor beta chains follows, all from one sample in a study of identical twins. TCRdb ran MiXCR on the 5' RACE reads and lists one entry per CDR3 protein. The table records fewer than 550,000 distinct CDR3 sequences, roughly an eighth of them present only once. The sample also formed part of further work on yellow fever vaccine responses in identical twins.

Material: CD4+ T cells sorted from blood. Source of these receptors: a woman aged 18 to 35 in good health. Each CDR3 is given with its conserved first and last residue. D genes are given only for firm matches. Some rows mark clone size as missing; the rest say once, few, many or name a class of expanded clone.

j_call	d_call	v_call	clone_size	cdr3_nt	cdr3_aa
TRBJ2-7	NA	TRBV5-1	many	TGCGCCAGCAGCTTGCGGCAGAACTACGAGCAGTACTTC	CASSLRQNYEQYF
TRBJ2-5	TRBD2	TRBV12-3/TRBV12-4	NA	TGTGCCAGCAGATGGCCTCCGGGACTAGCGGGGGCTGGGACCCAGTACTTC	CASRWPPGLAGAGTQYF
TRBJ1-1	NA	TRBV9	few	TGTGCCAGCAGCGGGAATTTCAGGGTTGGCACTGAAGCTTTCTTT	CASSGNFRVGTEAFF
TRBJ2-3	TRBD1	TRBV7-9	NA	TGTGCCAGCAGCTCCGGGACGGGACAGGGAAGGACAGATACGCAGTATTTT	CASSSGTGQGRTDTQYF
TRBJ2-3	NA	TRBV20-1	few	TGCAGTGCTAGTCGGGCGGGCCTCCCAGATACGCAGTATTTT	CSASRAGLPDTQYF
TRBJ2-1	NA	TRBV6-4	few	TGTGCCAGCAGTGACTCGGTGACAGGGAGGCTAAATGAGCAGTTCTTC	CASSDSVTGRLNEQFF
TRBJ2-5	TRBD2	TRBV3-1	NA	TGTGCCAGCAGCCAGACTAGCGGCGCCCTTGAAGAGACCCAGTACTTC	CASSQTSGALEETQYF
TRBJ2-7	TRBD2	TRBV20-1	NA	TGCAGTGCTAGCCTAACTAGCGGGAGGGCCTACGAGCAGTACTTC	CSASLTSGRAYEQYF
TRBJ1-6	NA	TRBV28	NA	TGTGCCAGCAGTCTCACAGCCGAAGGACCTACACCCCTCCACTTT	CASSLTAEGPTPLHF
TRBJ1-1	NA	TRBV6-2/TRBV6-3	few	TGTGCCAGCAGTTACCTCCGTGGGAGGGAGTACACTGAAGCTTTCTTT	CASSYLRGREYTEAFF
TRBJ2-7	TRBD1	TRBV28	NA	TGTGCCAGCAGTTTAGGATGGGACAGGGCTTACGAGCAGTACTTC	CASSLGWDRAYEQYF
TRBJ2-6	NA	TRBV11-2	NA	TGTGCCAGCAGCTTAGTCCCCGGAGGGACTGGGGCCAACGTCCTGACTTTC	CASSLVPGGTGANVLTF